This TCR beta chain was found in a study of CD8+CD57+ T cells in acquired aplastic anemia. Genomic DNA served as template for TCR beta VDJ and CDR3 profiling. One entry per CDR3 protein, called by TCRdb with MiXCR from the reads. The sample includes 170,000 or so distinct CDR3 sequences, more than 60% of them seen just once. Comments on this clonotype: The junction and the germline gene differ at one end; a read error may be behind it.

The patients chosen for sequencing had shown expansion of CD8+CD57+ cells (detected by flow cytometry). The specimen was sorted CD4+, CD8+, or CD8+CD57+ T cells (not recorded which) from PBMCs. This sequence was found in a human donor with aplastic anemia.

The CDR3 region is CASSRADYEQYF. The CDR3 DNA sequence: TGTGCCAGCAGTAGGGCAGATTACGAGCAGTACTTC. This chain links TRBV10-3 with TRBJ2-7; D unresolved. There are 12 residues in the CDR3. In germline, CDR1 is ENHRY, CDR2 SYGVKD.